This T cell receptor beta chain was found in a study of T cells in Graves' hyperthyroidism and ophthalmopathy. The sample holds a few counts of this clonotype. When ophthalmopathy did not progress within 18 months, Graves' hyperthyroidism was considered stable. TCR beta CDR3 region amplification was performed from RNA transcripts. The HTBI primer set drove a first-round RT-PCR of the TCR CDR3. TCRdb redid the calling of the multiplex PCR reads with MiXCR, one entry per CDR3 protein. The table shows 350,000 to 400,000 distinct CDR3 sequences, with about 14% occurring only once. Deletions cut 1 base from V and 0 bases from J, with 9 bases between. From germline, CDR1 is KGHDR and CDR2 SFDVKD. This CDR3 contains 16 residues.

This chain joins TRBV24-1 and TRBJ1-3; D is undetermined. The receptor was isolated from an older woman with Graves' hyperthyroidism. Source material: blood. CDR3 protein: CATSDFWQFSGNTIYF. The CDR3 nucleotides read TGTGCCACCAGTGATTTTTGGCAATTCTCTGGAAACACCATATATTTT.